The source of this T cell receptor (beta chain) is a study of T cell repertoires in cytomegalovirus infection. This clonotype was observed a handful of times. Its antigen is not identified. Between the trimmed V and J ends, which lost 0 bases and 3 bases, there was a span of 8 bases. Germline CDR1 and CDR2: SQVTM and ANQGSEA. The length of the CDR3 is 13 residues. TCRdb re-analysed the reads in MiXCR, keeping a single row per CDR3 protein. This table holds 900,000 to 950,000 distinct CDR3 sequences, approximately 31% found once. The sequences come from cultured CD8+ T cells from PBMCs, collected from culture after CMV antigen stimulation. The origin of this receptor is a human donor in good health (CMV status not recorded). Some clones in this sample may be carry-over from other donors' samples. V usage is TRBV29-1 and J usage is TRBJ2-5, with D maybe TRBD2 (5 bases). This chain's CDR3 is CSVEDPGKETQYF. The CDR3 region has the DNA TGCAGCGTTGAAGATCCCGGGAAAGAGACCCAGTACTTC.